This T cell receptor beta chain appears in the sequencing data of a study of blood T cells in healthy people across ages (dated by TCRdb to about 2015). In terms of the full investigation: In model experiments, template switching captured about one uniquely barcoded TCR beta cDNA molecule for every two T cells. The study measured age-related changes in TCR beta repertoire diversity using deep sequencing normalized with unique cDNA molecular identifiers. Four age groups were formed from the donors: young (average approximately 15 years), middle-aged (approximately 40), aged (under 70) and long-lived (82). To avoid experimental bias, donors of different ages were spread randomly across the sequencing lanes. The study analyzed two additional independent replicas of 1 million unique cDNA reads from the same blood draw for two donors, one aged 18 to 30 and one aged 80 or older.

The study at large found these results: The CMV infection status of donors was not known, potentially confounding age-related changes in expanded clonotypes. Compared with the aged group, the long-lived group had more naive CD4+ T cells, fewer expanded clones and increased TCR diversity, suggesting age selection. Estimates of total diversity based on one million sequenced T cells were regarded as lower bounds and as underestimates. Bulk unsorted PBMC profiling prevented conclusive comparison of naive and antigen-experienced compartments. Observed TCR beta diversity per million T cells fell roughly linearly with age, and a significant reduction was already apparent by age around 39. Observed TCR beta diversity correlated strongly with the percentage of naive T cells measured by flow cytometry.

As for this clonotype: Its antigen is not yet known. Base quality data are lacking; no much larger clone is found one base away.

To prepare the library, 5' RACE was applied. TCRdb lists the instrument as Illumina HiSeq 2500. A second PCR of about 6 to 12 cycles was run with a J-beta primer mix and a sample-barcoded 5' primer. A template-switch 5' adaptor carrying 12 random nucleotides introduced a unique molecular identifier onto each TCR beta cDNA molecule. Each sample yielded at least 2.5 million CDR3-containing paired-end reads. All of the RNA was converted into first-strand cDNA using the Mint cDNA synthesis kit, with a TRBC-specific oligonucleotide serving as the primer. After uracil-DNA glycosylase treatment, a first 18-cycle PCR used universal primers M1SS and BC2_uni_R on all cDNA. As for the authors' bioinformatics: For normalization, 1 million high-quality reads were randomly selected from each sample, with every read carrying a distinct molecular identifier. Reads sharing molecular identifiers were discarded rather than binned into consensus sequences. MiTCR, set to a Q25 quality threshold and the strictest error-elimination algorithm, was used for CDR3 identification, clonotype clustering and error correction. A nonparametric unseen species model using Euler transformation provided a lower-bound estimate of total TCR beta diversity. TCRdb reprocessed the public reads (quality trimming at Q25 with fastp, clone calling with MiXCR) and kept in-frame beta chains. Rows are combined by CDR3 protein, so each entry shows the most common genes and DNA. None of the V and J calls come from the authors' own analysis; TCRdb made them. A total of about 1.5 million distinct CDR3 sequences appear in this sample, 42% of them only once. Over 3.5% of the sample lies in the top ten.

The CDR3 runs 16 residues from the cysteine to the phenylalanine. CDR3 DNA is the only sequence kept; it has 48 bases, read in frame from the first base. The germline V gene (reference sequence) supplies CDR1 LGHDT and CDR2 YNNKEL. Trimming removed 3 bases from V and 4 bases from J; the gene matches leave 7 bases unexplained. Donors were 39 systemically healthy Caucasian individuals from Russia aged roughly 6 to 95 years. Each donor gave about 11 milliliters of peripheral blood, drawn into EDTA-treated Vacutainer tubes. PBMCs were isolated by Ficoll-Paque density-gradient centrifugation, with at least 7 million obtained per sample. Trizol reagent was used to extract total RNA from PBMCs, with at least 6 micrograms per sample. For every donor, flow cytometry on a PBMC aliquot measured the percentage of naive CD45RAhigh/CD27high T cells.

This receptor was obtained from a woman aged 18-35 years in good health. Sequenced sample: blood. The sequence links TRBV3-1 to TRBJ2-1, with 9 middle bases fitting TRBD1. The DNA sequence is given as TGTGCCAGCAGCCACATTACCGGGACAGGGTACAATGAGCAGTTCTTC. Translated, this is CASSHITGTGYNEQFF.